Following are 31 T cell receptor beta chains from one sample sequenced in a study of T-cell memory formation after mild COVID-19. TCRdb fed the 5' RACE reads into MiXCR, producing one record per CDR3 protein. In the table there are about 560,000 distinct CDR3 sequences, approximately 18% of which are singletons. Sequencing input: PBMCs or a T cell subset sorted from them (not recorded which). Receptors originate from an adult woman who had mild COVID-19 (a few samples of this study predate the infection). Cell type and time point are not known.

CDR3 loop: CARSPTGGLAGELFF. DNA for the CDR3: TGTGCCAGAAGCCCGACAGGGGGCTTAGCCGGGGAGCTGTTTTTT. The rearrangement links TRBV7-3 to TRBJ2-2; the match to TRBD1 covers 10 bases. Germline V gene data show CDR1 as SGHTA and CDR2 as FQGTGA. V was clipped by 9 bases and J by 6 bases; unmatched bases: 10. The CDR3 has 15 amino acids.

The sample holds a few counts of this clonotype. The CDR3 here is CASSHSDSMYEQYF. DNA of the CDR3: TGTGCCAGCAGCCACTCGGACAGTATGTACGAGCAGTACTTC. The chain carries TRBV12-3 or TRBV12-4 and TRBJ2-7; TRBD1 is a possible D gene (6 bases). The CDR3 has 14 amino acids. Trimming left V 6 bases short and J 4 bases short, with 16 bases between.

This clonotype was counted only a few times. This chain links TRBV24-1 with TRBJ2-2; the D gene is possibly TRBD1 (6 bases). V dropped 7 bases and J dropped 1 base, with 9 bases sitting between them. Germline values: CDR1 KGHDR, CDR2 SFDVKD. The CDR3 runs 14 residues. Here the CDR3 reads CATRSTGNTGELFF. CDR3 DNA sequence: TGTGCCACCAGGTCGACAGGGAACACCGGGGAGCTGTTTTTT.

The chain joins TRBV7-8 to TRBJ2-1; 10 bases are a match to TRBD1. CDR1 is SGHVS, CDR2 FQNEAQ, per germline. This CDR3 contains 16 residues. Losses at the gene ends were 0 bases for V and 5 bases for J; bases not matched to a gene: 4. The DNA of the CDR3 is TGTGCCAGCAGCTTAGCCGGGACAGGGGTCCACAATGAGCAGTTCTTC. Its protein is CASSLAGTGVHNEQFF.

This clonotype appeared a few times. The chain has TRBV11-3 and TRBJ2-1; 11 nucleotides agree with TRBD2. The CDR3 is made up of 16 amino acids. Germline trimming cut 1 base from V and 6 bases from J; bases unmatched to any gene: 5. Looked up from germline, CDR1 is SGHNT and CDR2 is YENEEA. CDR3 sequence reads: CASSLAGTSGFNEQFF. As DNA, the CDR3 is TGTGCCAGCAGCTTAGCGGGGACTAGCGGTTTCAATGAGCAGTTCTTC.

This chain uses TRBV24-1 with TRBJ1-5, with 9 bases aligning to TRBD1. CDR1 is KGHDR, CDR2 SFDVKD, per germline. The CDR3 totals 14 residues. Trimming removed 9 bases from V and 5 bases from J; junction bases left unmatched: 7. The CDR3 sequence: CATSAGQGHQPQHF. The CDR3 bases are TGTGCCACCTCGGCGGGACAGGGACATCAGCCCCAGCATTTT.

The sample holds a few counts of this clonotype. The J gene is TRBJ2-7, the V gene TRBV12-3 or TRBV12-4; TRBD2 matches at 9 bases. V lost 1 base and J lost 6; bases outside the gene matches: 7. The CDR3 has 15 amino acids. CDR3 region: CASSLGLAGYSEQYF. CDR3 nucleotides: TGTGCCAGCAGTTTAGGGCTAGCGGGGTACTCCGAGCAGTACTTC.

This clonotype came up a few times. The CDR3 is CASSQDGRGYGYTF. For the CDR3, the DNA is TGTGCCAGCAGCCAAGATGGGCGGGGCTATGGCTACACCTTC. The chain uses TRBV3-1 and TRBJ1-2; D gene uncertain. V shed 0 bases and J shed 4 bases, with 9 bases lying between them. This CDR3 spans 14 amino acids. Germline-derived CDR1 and CDR2 are LGHDT and YNNKEL (reference sequence).

The chain employs TRBV24-1 and TRBJ2-1, with 9 bases lining up with TRBD2. V dropped 5 bases and J dropped 8; count of bases not matched to a gene: 3. CDR1 is KGHDR and CDR2 is SFDVKD in the germline V gene. This CDR3 spans 13 amino acids. CDR3 sequence reads: CATSASGEYEQFF. The DNA for the CDR3 is TGTGCCACCAGTGCTAGCGGGGAGTATGAGCAGTTCTTC.

The chain carries TRBV30 and TRBJ1-3, with D possibly being TRBD1 (5 bases). Germline-derived CDR1 and CDR2 are GTSNPN and SVGIG (reference sequence). There are 11 residues in the CDR3. The ends were cut back, 8 bases at V and 1 base at J, with 6 bases in the middle. The CDR3 sequence: CAGTSGNTIYF. The CDR3 DNA reads as TGTGCCGGGACTTCTGGAAACACCATATATTTT.

The chain combines TRBV18 with TRBJ1-4; 8 bases are shared with TRBD1. The CDR3 covers 16 residues. V gave up 6 bases and J gave up 12 bases; unmatched junction bases: 18. Looked up from germline, CDR1 is KGHSH and CDR2 is LQKENI. CDR3 protein: CASSPTWTGKRRELFF. CDR3 in DNA: TGTGCCAGCTCCCCTACCTGGACAGGGAAACGGCGAGAACTGTTTTTT. Full variable domain (remainder filled in from reference TRBV18 and TRBJ1-4): NAGVMQNPRHLVRRRGQEARLRCSPMKGHSHVYWYRQLPEEGLKFMVYLQKENIIDESGMPKERFSAEFPKEGPSILRIQQVVRGDSAAYFCASSPTWTGKRRELFFGSGTQLSVL.

V is TRBV6-2 or TRBV6-3 and J is TRBJ1-5; tentatively, D is TRBD1 (6 bases). The CDR3 is made up of 15 amino acids. The V end lost 5 bases, the J end lost 7 bases, and 18 bases lay between the germline ends. CDR1 and CDR2 (germline): MNHEY, SVGEGT. The CDR3 region has the DNA TGTGCCAGCAGTATCACAGGGAGGCTCGGACAGCCCCAGCATTTT. This sequence encodes CASSITGRLGQPQHF.

This clonotype was observed a few times. The chain uses TRBV9 and TRBJ1-1; TRBD1 is a possible D gene (5 bases). Germline V gene sequence: CDR1 SGDLS, CDR2 YYNGEE. The V gene lost 3 bases and the J gene lost 1 base, with 13 bases spanning the gap. This CDR3 has 15 residues. The CDR3 is CASSGLAGTNTEAFF. CDR3 in DNA: TGTGCCAGCAGCGGATTAGCCGGGACGAACACTGAAGCTTTCTTT.

The CDR3 DNA is TGTGCCAGCGCGCTTTTTAATGAGCAGTTCTTC. It codes for CASALFNEQFF. The rearrangement links TRBV2 to TRBJ2-1; D gene unclear. CDR1 and CDR2 from the germline V gene are SNHLY and FYNNEI. Trimming pared 8 bases from V and 7 bases from J, leaving 9 bases between. The CDR3 covers 11 residues.

This CDR3 reads CASRSGARETQYF. The CDR3 DNA sequence: TGTGCCAGCAGGTCCGGGGCCCGGGAGACCCAGTACTTC. This chain connects TRBV12-3 or TRBV12-4 to TRBJ2-5; either TRBD1 or TRBD2 may supply D (5 bases each). This CDR3 is built from 13 residues. Trimming took off 6 bases at V and 5 bases at J, with 13 bases between the two ends.

This clonotype came up a few times. The rearrangement joins TRBV12-3 or TRBV12-4 to TRBJ2-5; weak D call: TRBD2 (5 bases). V gave up 2 bases and J gave up 3 bases, with 19 bases separating them. CDR3 length: 17 residues. The CDR3 protein is CASSLRTLLGKKETQYF. The DNA of the CDR3 is TGTGCCAGCAGTTTAAGGACCCTACTAGGAAAAAAAGAGACCCAGTACTTC.

This clonotype was recorded a few times. The V and J genes are TRBV12-3 or TRBV12-4 and TRBJ1-2; D call uncertain. Deletions cut 2 bases from V and 5 bases from J, with 15 bases between. This CDR3 is built from 15 residues. Written as DNA, the CDR3 is TGTGCCAGCAGTTTATTTGTCAGCCTCGGGTATGGCTACACCTTC. Its translation: CASSLFVSLGYGYTF.

This clonotype was counted a few times. This sequence joins TRBV11-2 and TRBJ2-7, with TRBD2 matching 13 bases. There are 16 residues in the CDR3. After removal of 5 bases from V and 0 bases from J, the junction contained 4 bases not matched to a gene. Germline V gene data show CDR1 as SGHAT and CDR2 as FQNNGV. The CDR3 DNA is TGTGCCAGCAGCCTCGGGACTAGCGGGGCCTCCTACGAGCAGTACTTC. Its translation is CASSLGTSGASYEQYF. Full variable domain (missing parts from reference TRBV11-2 and TRBJ2-7): EAGVAQSPRYKIIEKRQSVAFWCNPISGHATLYWYQQILGQGPKLLIQFQNNGVVDDSQLPKDRFSAERLKGVDSTLKIQPAKLEDSAVYLCASSLGTSGASYEQYFGPGTRLTVT.

This clonotype was recorded a few times. V is TRBV6-6 and J is TRBJ2-7; TRBD1 might be the D (6 bases). The CDR3 has 14 residues. Trimming took off 6 bases at V and 0 bases at J, with 12 bases between the two ends. Germline V gene sequence: CDR1 MNHNY, CDR2 SVGAGI (reference sequence). The chain's CDR3 is CASSRDIFSYEQYF. The CDR3 coding sequence is TGTGCCAGCAGCCGGGACATTTTCTCCTACGAGCAGTACTTC.

The V call is TRBV5-5, the J call TRBJ2-7; no reliable D call. With 7 bases removed from V and 3 bases from J, the gap between germline ends came to 11 bases. This CDR3 is built from 12 residues. CDR1 SGHKS and CDR2 YYEKEE come from the germline V gene (reference sequence). The CDR3 nucleotides read TGTGCCAGCCAAATCAGTGGCTACGAGCAGTACTTC. This encodes CASQISGYEQYF.

There are a few counts of this clonotype. This chain connects TRBV12-3 or TRBV12-4 to TRBJ1-2; D is possibly TRBD1 (5 bases). Trimming removed 1 base at V and 6 bases at J, with 12 bases between. The CDR3 has 14 amino acids. The CDR3 protein is CASSLDPPRDGYTF. CDR3 in DNA: TGTGCCAGCAGTTTAGACCCGCCCAGGGATGGCTACACCTTC.

This rearrangement joins TRBV29-1 to TRBJ2-1; D is perhaps TRBD1 (6 bases). The CDR3 runs to 14 residues. Trimming took 8 bases from V and 2 from J, leaving 16 bases between them. Per germline, CDR1 SQVTM and CDR2 ANQGSEA. The CDR3 loop is CSSQGTPTYNEQFF. In nucleotides, the CDR3 is TGCAGCTCCCAGGGGACACCTACCTACAATGAGCAGTTCTTC.

This clonotype was observed a handful of times. The chain recombines TRBV7-6 with TRBJ2-1; D is perhaps TRBD1 or TRBD2 (5 bases each). Per germline, CDR1 SGHVS and CDR2 FNYEAQ. The CDR3 consists of 16 residues. V was trimmed by 5 bases and J by 3 bases, leaving 17 bases between them. This CDR3 reads CASSLGTVQNYNEQFF. The CDR3 nucleotides read TGTGCCAGCAGCCTAGGGACGGTACAGAACTACAATGAGCAGTTCTTC.

The rearrangement joins TRBV30 to TRBJ2-5, with D possibly TRBD1 on 6 matching bases. Deletions cut 3 bases from V and 1 base from J, with 9 bases between. The CDR3 sequence is 13 residues long. CDR1 is GTSNPN and CDR2 is SVGIG in the germline V gene (reference sequence). This CDR3 reads CAWSPGAQETQYF. DNA of the CDR3: TGTGCCTGGAGCCCAGGGGCCCAAGAGACCCAGTACTTC.

This clonotype was seen ten or more times. The chain is built from TRBV29-1 and TRBJ2-2; TRBD2 aligns across 10 bases. V was pared by 2 bases and J by 6 bases, with 3 bases of the junction left unmatched. Per germline, CDR1 SQVTM and CDR2 ANQGSEA. This CDR3 is built from 14 residues. The CDR3 loop reads CSVELAGGAGELFF. CDR3 sequence (DNA): TGCAGCGTTGAATTAGCGGGAGGTGCCGGGGAGCTGTTTTTT.

The rearrangement joins TRBV4-2 to TRBJ2-7; 9 bases line up with TRBD2. The CDR3 is 16 residues long. Looked up from germline, CDR1 is LGHNA and CDR2 is YNFKEQ. The V segment lost 0 bases and the J segment 1 base; nucleotides outside the gene matches: 4. DNA for the CDR3: TGTGCCAGCAGCCAAGAGGCTAGCGGGGCTTCCTACGAGCAGTACTTC. This codes for CASSQEASGASYEQYF.

V gene TRBV24-1 combines with J gene TRBJ2-1; D gene unclear. CDR1 KGHDR and CDR2 SFDVKD come from the germline V gene. Trimming shortened V by 4 bases and J by 5 bases, and 8 bases separated the two germline ends. The CDR3 contains 13 residues. CDR3 DNA sequence: TGTGCCACCAGTGAATTCGTCAACAATGAGCAGTTCTTC. It yields the protein CATSEFVNNEQFF.

This clonotype was seen a handful of times. The J gene is TRBJ1-5, the V gene TRBV5-1; 8 bases line up with TRBD1. From germline, CDR1 is SGHRS and CDR2 YFSETQ. Trimming at V came to 2 bases and at J to 11 bases, leaving 9 bases not matched to a gene. The CDR3 has 14 residues. The CDR3: CASSLGQGMAAQHF. The CDR3 DNA sequence: TGCGCCAGCAGCTTAGGACAGGGTATGGCGGCCCAGCATTTT.

CDR3 coding DNA: TGTGCCAAGTGCAGTGAGCAGTTCTTC. It encodes CAKCSEQFF. The chain uses TRBV6-5 and TRBJ2-1, with unresolved D. The CDR3 runs 9 residues. The germline gives CDR1 MNHEY, CDR2 SVGAGI. V lost 10 bases and J 9 bases, leaving 7 bases between the germline ends.

The chain joins TRBV7-9 to TRBJ1-4; the D gene is possibly TRBD1 (6 bases). The length of the CDR3 is 15 residues. Germline lookup yields CDR1 SEHNR and CDR2 FQNEAQ (reference sequence). Trimming removed 5 bases from V and 8 bases from J, with 18 bases in between. The CDR3 reads CASSPTPQGREKLFF. For the CDR3, the DNA is TGTGCCAGCAGCCCCACCCCCCAGGGGAGAGAAAAACTGTTTTTT.

This chain connects TRBV2 to TRBJ2-7; 12 nucleotides match TRBD1. CDR3 size: 15 residues. CDR1 and CDR2 (germline): SNHLY, FYNNEI. The V and J ends lost 5 bases and 7 bases, in that order; junction bases with no gene match: 9. CDR3 nucleotide sequence: TGTGCCAGCAGTACTCGGGACAGGGGGCGCGGGGAGCAGTACTTC. It is translated as CASSTRDRGRGEQYF.